This is a list of T cell receptor beta chains from one sample in a study of radiotherapy plus CTLA-4 blockade in lung cancer. Assay: immunoSEQ multiplex PCR; the TCRdb copy retains only in-frame clones and omits some. This sample yields tens of thousands of clones, of which roughly 90% are seen a single time; almost 8% belongs to the top ten. The sample in question was peripheral blood, obtained from a patient treated with radiotherapy plus ipilimumab. These receptors were obtained from a human donor with non-small cell lung cancer whose response to radiotherapy plus ipilimumab could not be evaluated. The CDR3 runs from the conserved cysteine through the conserved F or W. Fields, in order: V gene, J gene, CDR3 protein.

TRBV18	TRBJ2-3	CASSSRGPGQGTDTQYF
TRBV13	TRBJ2-7	CASSYWTSGTPYEQYF
TRBV10-2	TRBJ1-1	CASTGGDTEAFF
TRBV7-9	TRBJ2-1	CASSPQNYNEQFF
TRBV2	TRBJ1-3	CASSGTSHRSGNTIYF
TRBV5-4	TRBJ2-5	CASSLGPGSREGTQYF
TRBV19	TRBJ2-3	CASSTLSGRAENTQYF
TRBV25-1	TRBJ2-2	CASSEFQAGTGELFF
TRBV2	TRBJ2-3	CASRRAGGTDTQYF
TRBV6-1	TRBJ2-7	CASSEALSRGGFEQYF
TRBV5-5	TRBJ1-1	CASSLAGDRVTFF
TRBV7-2	TRBJ2-3	CASSLRGGVSSTDTQYF
TRBV11-2	TRBJ2-5	CASSLPGQGAKETQYF
TRBV28	TRBJ1-2	CASSPPGGWGYTF
TRBV6-1	TRBJ1-1	CASSDTYTEAFF
TRBV21-1	TRBJ1-3	CASSKDELNSGNTIYF
TRBV7-8	TRBJ2-7	CASSLPLGQGSSYEQYF
TRBV6-1	TRBJ1-5	CASSAEGNQPQHF
TRBV5-1	TRBJ2-3	CASSLGGGYTDTQYF
TRBV4-1	TRBJ1-1	CASSQDTGGITEAFF
TRBV9	TRBJ1-2	CASSGSRGLVGYTF
TRBV14	TRBJ2-5	CASSHRLGLAGGSGETQYF
TRBV30	TRBJ2-3	CAWSVLGEDTQYF
TRBV5-5	TRBJ2-3	CASSSTLWTSGDTDTQYF
TRBV4-3	TRBJ1-3	CASSLQGAPTGNTIYF
TRBV5-6	TRBJ1-1	CASRPRQSGTEAFF
TRBV5-4	TRBJ2-7	CASSYGDSYEQYF
TRBV10-1	TRBJ1-1	CASSSRGLDTEAFF
TRBV6-5	TRBJ2-7	CASSYSGQGEQYF
TRBV25-1	TRBJ2-7	CASSDWNRGRNEQYF
TRBV4-1	TRBJ1-1	CASSQDKQGANTEAFF